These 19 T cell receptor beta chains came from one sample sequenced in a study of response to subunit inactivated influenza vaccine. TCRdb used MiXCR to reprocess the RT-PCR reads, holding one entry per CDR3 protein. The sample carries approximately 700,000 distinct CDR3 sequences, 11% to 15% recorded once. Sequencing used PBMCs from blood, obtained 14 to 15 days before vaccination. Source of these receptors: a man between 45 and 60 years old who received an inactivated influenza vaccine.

The CDR3 DNA is TGTGCCTGGAGTGTATCCGGGGCAGGAGATACGCAGTATTTT. Translated, it gives CAWSVSGAGDTQYF. The chain uses TRBV30 and TRBJ2-3; either TRBD1 or TRBD2 may supply D (5 bases each). This CDR3 is built from 14 residues. Germline CDR1 reads GTSNPN; CDR2 reads SVGIG (reference sequence). V dropped 0 bases and J dropped 5 bases, with 12 bases sitting between them.

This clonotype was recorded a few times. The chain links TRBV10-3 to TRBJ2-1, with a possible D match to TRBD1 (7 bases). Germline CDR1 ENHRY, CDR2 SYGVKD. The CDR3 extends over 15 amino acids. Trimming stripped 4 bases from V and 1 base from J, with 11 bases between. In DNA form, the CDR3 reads TGTGCCATCAGTGGCCAGGGGGGATCCTACAATGAGCAGTTCTTC. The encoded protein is CAISGQGGSYNEQFF.

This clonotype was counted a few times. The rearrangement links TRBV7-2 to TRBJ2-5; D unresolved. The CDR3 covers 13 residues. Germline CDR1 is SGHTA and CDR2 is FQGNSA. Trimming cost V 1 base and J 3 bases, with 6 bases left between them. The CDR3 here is CASSLVSEETQYF. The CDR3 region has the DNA TGTGCCAGCAGCTTAGTGTCAGAAGAGACCCAGTACTTC.

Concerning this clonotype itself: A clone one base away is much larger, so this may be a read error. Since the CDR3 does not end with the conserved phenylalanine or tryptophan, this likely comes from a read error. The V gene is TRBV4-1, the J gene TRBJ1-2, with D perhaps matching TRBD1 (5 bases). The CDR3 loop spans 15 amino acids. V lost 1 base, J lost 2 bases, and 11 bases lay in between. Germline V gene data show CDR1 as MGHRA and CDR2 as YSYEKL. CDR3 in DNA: TGCGCCAGCAGCCAAGGTTGGCAGGGAAACTATGGCTACACCTTA. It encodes CASSQGWQGNYGYTL.

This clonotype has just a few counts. In DNA, the CDR3 is TGTGCCAGCAGTAAAAAGGCGAACACTGAAGCTTTCTTT. Protein sequence: CASSKKANTEAFF. The chain combines TRBV6-1 with TRBJ1-1; no clear D gene. The CDR3 consists of 13 residues. Germline lookup yields CDR1 MNHNS and CDR2 SASEGT. V lost 5 bases, J lost 1 base, and 8 bases lay in between.

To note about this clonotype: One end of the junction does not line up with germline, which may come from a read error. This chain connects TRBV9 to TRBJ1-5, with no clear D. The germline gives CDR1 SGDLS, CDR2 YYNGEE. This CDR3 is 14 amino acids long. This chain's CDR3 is CASSVESGNQPQHF. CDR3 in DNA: TGTGCCAGCAGCGTAGAGTCCGGCAACCAGCCCCAGCATTTT. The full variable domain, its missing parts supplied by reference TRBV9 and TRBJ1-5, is DSGVTQTPKHLITATGQRVTLRCSPRSGDLSVYWYQQSLDQGLQFLIQYYNGEERAKGNILERFSAQQFPDLHSELNLSSLELGDSALYFCASSVESGNQPQHFGDGTRLSIL.

For the CDR3, the DNA is TGTGCCAGCAGTTACTCGAAGGGGGCCTCCTACGAGCAGTACTTC. This translates into CASSYSKGASYEQYF. The V and J genes are TRBV6-5 and TRBJ2-7; 7 bases fit TRBD1. Germline V gives CDR1 MNHEY, CDR2 SVGAGI. This CDR3 comprises 15 residues. V dropped 0 bases and J dropped 0; count of bases not matched to a gene: 2.

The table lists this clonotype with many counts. As DNA, the CDR3 is TGTGCCAGCAGCGTAGCGGGGGGACAAGAGACCCAGTACTTC. Translating gives CASSVAGGQETQYF. This chain uses TRBV9 with TRBJ2-5; 7 bases line up with TRBD2. CDR3 length: 14 amino acids. Trimming took 0 bases from V and 2 from J; bases not matched to a gene: 1. In germline, CDR1 is SGDLS, CDR2 YYNGEE.

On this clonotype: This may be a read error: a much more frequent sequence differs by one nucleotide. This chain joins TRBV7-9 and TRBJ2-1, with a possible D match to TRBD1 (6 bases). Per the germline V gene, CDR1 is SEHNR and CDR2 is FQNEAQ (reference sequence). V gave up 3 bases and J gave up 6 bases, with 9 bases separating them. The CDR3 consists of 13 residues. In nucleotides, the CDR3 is TGTGCCAGCAGCTTCACAGGGTTCAATGAGCAGTTCTTC. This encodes CASSFTGFNEQFF.

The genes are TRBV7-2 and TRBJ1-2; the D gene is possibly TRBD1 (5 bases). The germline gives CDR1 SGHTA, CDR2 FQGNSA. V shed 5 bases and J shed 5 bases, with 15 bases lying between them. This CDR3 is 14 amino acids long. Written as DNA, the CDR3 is TGTGCCAGCAGCACCAGACAGATCTTTTATGGCTACACCTTC. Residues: CASSTRQIFYGYTF.

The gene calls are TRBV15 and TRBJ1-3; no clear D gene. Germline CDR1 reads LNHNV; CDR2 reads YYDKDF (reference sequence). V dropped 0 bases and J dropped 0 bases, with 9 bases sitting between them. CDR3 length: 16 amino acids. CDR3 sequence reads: CATSRDLPYSGNTIYF. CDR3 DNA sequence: TGTGCCACCAGCAGAGATTTGCCTTACTCTGGAAACACCATATATTTT.

The CDR3: CASSLARVDTIYF. The DNA for the CDR3 is TGTGCCAGCAGTTTAGCCAGGGTCGACACCATATATTTT. The V call is TRBV12-3 or TRBV12-4, the J call TRBJ1-3, with TRBD1 as a possible D gene (5 bases). V lost 0 bases and J lost 8, with 8 bases in between. The CDR3 extends over 13 amino acids.

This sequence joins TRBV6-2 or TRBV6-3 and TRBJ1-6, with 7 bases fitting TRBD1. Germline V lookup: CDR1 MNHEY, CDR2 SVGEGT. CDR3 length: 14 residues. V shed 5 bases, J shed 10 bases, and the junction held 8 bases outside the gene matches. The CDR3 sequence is CASSNRQGWSPLHF. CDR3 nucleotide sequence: TGTGCCAGCAGTAATCGACAGGGATGGTCACCCCTCCACTTT.

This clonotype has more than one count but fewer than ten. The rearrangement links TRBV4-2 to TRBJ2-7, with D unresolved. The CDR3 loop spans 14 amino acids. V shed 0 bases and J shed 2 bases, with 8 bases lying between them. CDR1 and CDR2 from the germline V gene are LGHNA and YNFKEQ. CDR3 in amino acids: CASSQDRATYEQYF. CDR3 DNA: TGTGCCAGCAGCCAAGATCGAGCGACCTACGAGCAGTACTTC.

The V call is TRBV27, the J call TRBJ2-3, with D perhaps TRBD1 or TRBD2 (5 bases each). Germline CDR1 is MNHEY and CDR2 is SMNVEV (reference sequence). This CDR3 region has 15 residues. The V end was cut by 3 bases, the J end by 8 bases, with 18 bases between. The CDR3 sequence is CASSFGAPVEFTQYF. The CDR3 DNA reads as TGTGCCAGCAGTTTCGGGGCGCCCGTCGAATTTACGCAGTATTTT.

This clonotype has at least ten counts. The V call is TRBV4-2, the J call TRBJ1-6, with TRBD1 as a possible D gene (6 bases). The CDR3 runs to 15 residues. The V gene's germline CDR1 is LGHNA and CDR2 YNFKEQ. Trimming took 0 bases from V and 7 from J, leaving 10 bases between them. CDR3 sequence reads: CASSQDGQQNSPLHF. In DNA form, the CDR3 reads TGTGCCAGCAGCCAAGACGGACAGCAAAATTCACCCCTCCACTTT.

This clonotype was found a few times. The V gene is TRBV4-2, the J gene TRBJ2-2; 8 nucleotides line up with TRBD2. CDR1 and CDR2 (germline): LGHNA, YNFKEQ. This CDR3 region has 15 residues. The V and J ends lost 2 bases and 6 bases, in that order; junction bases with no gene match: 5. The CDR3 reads CASSQPGREAGELFF. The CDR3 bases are TGTGCCAGCAGCCAACCCGGGAGGGAAGCCGGGGAGCTGTTTTTT.

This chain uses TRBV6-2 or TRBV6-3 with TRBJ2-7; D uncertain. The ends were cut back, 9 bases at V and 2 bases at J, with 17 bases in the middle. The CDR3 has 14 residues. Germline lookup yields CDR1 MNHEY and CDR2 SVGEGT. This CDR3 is CASLSPQSPYEQYF. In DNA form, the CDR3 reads TGTGCCAGTTTGTCACCGCAGAGCCCCTACGAGCAGTACTTC.

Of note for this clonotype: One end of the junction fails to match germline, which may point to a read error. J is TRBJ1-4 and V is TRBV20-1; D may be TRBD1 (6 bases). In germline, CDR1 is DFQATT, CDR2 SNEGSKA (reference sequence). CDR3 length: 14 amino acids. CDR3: CCAGTSPRHEKLFF. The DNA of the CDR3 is TGCTGTGCCGGGACATCACCGCGACATGAAAAACTGTTTTTT.